Listed here is a single T cell receptor (beta chain). No antigen is known for it. The data stem from a study of cytomegalovirus exposure and HLA in healthy donors. General observations from the study: Earlier results showed most TCR beta V segments being productive about 87% or about 30% of the time. Donor immune exposure was known only as CMV serostatus. In the analysis, some V segments, TRBV6-2 and TRBV6-3 included, were excluded as indistinguishable.

The primer mix had 60 Vbeta and 13 Jbeta primers. Sequencing was performed with immunoSEQ multiplex PCR; in TCRdb, only in-frame clones are kept and a portion is missing. The profile shows about 150,000 clones, about 84% of them singletons. Unrecorded immune exposure was likely among donors, who were nominally healthy when sampled. The germline V gene encodes CDR1 SGHRS and CDR2 YFSETQ. The CDR3 contains 16 residues. The trim removed 5 bases at V and 1 base at J, leaving 11 bases unmatched. The chain has TRBV5-1 and TRBJ2-7; TRBD1 matches at 8 bases. What was sequenced was PBMCs. This TCR came from a man aged 50 to 60 in good health and CMV-seropositive. CDR3 amino acids: CASSKEFRDRSYEQYF. CDR3 in DNA: TGCGCCAGCAGTAAAGAATTCCGGGACAGGTCCTACGAGCAGTACTTC. Complete variable domain (other parts from reference TRBV5-1 and TRBJ2-7): KAGVTQTPRYLIKTRGQQVTLSCSPISGHRSVSWYQQTPGQGLQFLFEYFSETQRNKGNFPGRFSGRQFSNSRSEMNVSTLELGDSALYLCASSKEFRDRSYEQYFGPGTRLTVT.